This TCR beta chain originates from a study of CD8 T cells in Susac syndrome (dated by TCRdb to 2018 to 2020). Looking at the study overall: The study used repertoire sequencing to test whether antigen drove CD8+ T cell activation and differentiation in Susac syndrome. The study compared CD8+ T cell repertoire clonality among 12 healthy donors, approximately 14 Susac syndrome patients and roughly 15 multiple sclerosis patients. General conclusions and limits of the study: The TCR sequencing and HLA analysis was acknowledged to have included a relatively small number of individuals.

RNA was extracted using the RNeasy kit, and about 0.45 to 1 ug of the RNA was reverse transcribed with random hexamers. The immunoSEQ multiplex PCR assay, covering 54 Vbeta and 13 Jbeta segments, was used to amplify TCR beta CDR3 regions. Bias from PCR amplification was corrected by using a synthetic template baseline for primer optimization and for computational correction. The source study handled its data this way. Reads were annotated to V, D and J genes per IMGT and analyzed with immunoSEQ Analyzer, keeping only productive sequences. To calculate clonality, Shannon entropy was normalized by log2 of the number of productive unique sequences and then subtracted from one. For each patient and control, public and private clones were evaluated among the 100 most prevalent clones. Susac-specific clones were defined as absent from healthy and MS cohorts, about 1,100 published viral clones and other ImmuneACCESS disease sequences. TCRdb reran the public reads through fastp at Q25 and MiXCR, keeping productive beta chains. Each record represents a unique CDR3 protein, reported with the most common genes and DNA among its rows. TCRdb, not the authors, supplied the V and J calls. This sample gives 160,000 or so distinct CDR3 sequences in total; approximately 95% of them show up just once. Of the sample, around 0.16% falls within the top ten clones.

Peripheral blood CD8+ and CD4+ T cells from healthy donors, Susac syndrome patients and multiple sclerosis patients were profiled by high-throughput TCR beta sequencing. The multiple sclerosis controls were treatment-naive patients who had stable or active relapsing-remitting disease and met the revised McDonald criteria. Bulk CD8+ and CD4+ T cells were purified magnetically by negative isolation, whereas CD8+ TEMRA cells were enriched by FACS. Blood was drawn into EDTA tubes, processed within 24 hours, and PBMCs were isolated by density gradient centrifugation. PBMCs intended for TCR sequencing were cryopreserved in liquid nitrogen and were subsequently thawed in a 37 degrees C water bath. The sorted or isolated CD4+, CD8+ and CD8+ TEMRA cells reached a purity of at least 90%. With respect to this clonotype: The clone's antigen remains unknown. No quality values exist for individual bases; no much larger clone is one base distant.

This clonotype was obtained from a human donor with multiple sclerosis. Material: CD8+ T cells from PBMCs.

At the DNA level, the sequence is TGTGCTAGTGGGGAGGGGTACACTGAAGCTTTCTTT. This gives the protein CASGEGYTEAFF. The chain employs TRBV12-5 and TRBJ1-1; a tentative D match to TRBD1 spans 5 bases. CDR1 and CDR2 are read off the germline V gene as LGHNT and FRNRAP. From its cysteine to its phenylalanine, the CDR3 spans 12 amino acids. Only the CDR3 part of the read is kept: 36 bases, read in frame from the first base. V is reduced by 6 bases and J by 3 bases, leaving a spacing of 8 bases between them.